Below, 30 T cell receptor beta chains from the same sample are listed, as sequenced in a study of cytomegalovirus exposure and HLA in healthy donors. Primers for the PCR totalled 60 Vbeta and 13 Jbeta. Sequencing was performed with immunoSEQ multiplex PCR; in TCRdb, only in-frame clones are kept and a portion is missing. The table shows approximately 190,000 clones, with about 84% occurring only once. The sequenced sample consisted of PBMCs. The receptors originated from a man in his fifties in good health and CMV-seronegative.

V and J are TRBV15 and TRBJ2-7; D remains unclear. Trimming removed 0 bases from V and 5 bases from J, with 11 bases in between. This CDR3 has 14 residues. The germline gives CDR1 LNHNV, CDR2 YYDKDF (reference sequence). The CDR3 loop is CATSRELRSHEQYF. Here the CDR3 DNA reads TGTGCCACCAGCAGAGAACTGAGGTCCCACGAGCAGTACTTC.

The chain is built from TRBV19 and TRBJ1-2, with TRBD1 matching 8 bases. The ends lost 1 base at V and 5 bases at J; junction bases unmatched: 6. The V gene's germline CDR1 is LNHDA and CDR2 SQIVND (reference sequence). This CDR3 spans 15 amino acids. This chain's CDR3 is CASSIAAGGEYGYTF. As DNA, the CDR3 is TGTGCCAGTAGTATAGCCGCAGGGGGCGAATATGGCTACACCTTC.

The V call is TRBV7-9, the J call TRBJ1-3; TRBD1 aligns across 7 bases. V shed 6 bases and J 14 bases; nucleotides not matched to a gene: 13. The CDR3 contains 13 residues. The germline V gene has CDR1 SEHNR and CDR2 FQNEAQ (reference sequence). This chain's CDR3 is CASRPKDRVGLYF. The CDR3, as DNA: TGTGCCAGCAGACCCAAAGACAGGGTCGGGTTATATTTT.

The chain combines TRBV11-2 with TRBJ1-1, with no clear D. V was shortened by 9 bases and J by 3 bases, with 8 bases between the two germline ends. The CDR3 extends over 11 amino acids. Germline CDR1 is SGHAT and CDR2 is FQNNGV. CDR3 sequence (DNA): TGTGCCAGTTTACAGTACACTGAAGCTTTCTTT. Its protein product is CASLQYTEAFF.

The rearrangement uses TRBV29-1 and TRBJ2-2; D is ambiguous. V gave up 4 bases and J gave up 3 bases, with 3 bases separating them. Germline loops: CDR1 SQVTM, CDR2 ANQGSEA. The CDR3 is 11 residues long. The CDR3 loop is CSVADTGELFF. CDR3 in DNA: TGCAGCGTTGCGGACACCGGGGAGCTGTTTTTT.

In nucleotides, the CDR3 is TGTGCCAGCTCACCAACAGGGGGCCTGGGGGCCTACGAGCAGTACTTC. Amino acids: CASSPTGGLGAYEQYF. The V call is TRBV18, the J call TRBJ2-7; 9 bases fit TRBD1. Trimming cost V 2 bases and J 2 bases; bases outside gene matches: 7. Germline V gives CDR1 KGHSH, CDR2 LQKENI. The CDR3 covers 16 residues.

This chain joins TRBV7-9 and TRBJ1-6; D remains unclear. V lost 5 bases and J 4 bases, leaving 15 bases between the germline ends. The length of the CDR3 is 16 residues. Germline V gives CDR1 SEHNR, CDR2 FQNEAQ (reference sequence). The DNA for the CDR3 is TGTGCCAGCAGCCCTCGGTCAGGCTTTTATAATTCACCCCTCCACTTT. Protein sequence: CASSPRSGFYNSPLHF.

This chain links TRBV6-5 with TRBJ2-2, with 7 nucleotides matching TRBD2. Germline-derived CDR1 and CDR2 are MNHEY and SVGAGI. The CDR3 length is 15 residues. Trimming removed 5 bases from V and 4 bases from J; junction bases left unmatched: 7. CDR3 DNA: TGTGCCAGCAGTCCCACCGGGGGGACCACCGGGGAGCTGTTTTTT. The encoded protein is CASSPTGGTTGELFF.

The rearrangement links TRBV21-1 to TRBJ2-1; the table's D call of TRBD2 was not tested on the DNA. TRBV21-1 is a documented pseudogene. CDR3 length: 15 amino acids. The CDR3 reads CASSTPVLAGNEQFF. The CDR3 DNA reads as TGTGCCAGCAGTACCCCGGTACTAGCGGGGAATGAGCAGTTCTTC.

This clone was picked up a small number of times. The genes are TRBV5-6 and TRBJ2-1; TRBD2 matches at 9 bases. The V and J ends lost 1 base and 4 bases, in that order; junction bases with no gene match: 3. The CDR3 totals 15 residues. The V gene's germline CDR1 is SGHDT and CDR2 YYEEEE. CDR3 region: CASSLTSGGYNEQFF. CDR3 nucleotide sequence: TGTGCCAGCAGCTTGACAAGCGGGGGGTACAATGAGCAGTTCTTC.

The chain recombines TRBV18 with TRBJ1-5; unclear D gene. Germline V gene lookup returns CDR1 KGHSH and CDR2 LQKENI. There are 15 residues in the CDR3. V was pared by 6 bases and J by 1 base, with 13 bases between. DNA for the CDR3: TGTGCCAGCTCCGTAGGAAGGGAGAGCAATCAGCCCCAGCATTTT. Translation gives CASSVGRESNQPQHF.

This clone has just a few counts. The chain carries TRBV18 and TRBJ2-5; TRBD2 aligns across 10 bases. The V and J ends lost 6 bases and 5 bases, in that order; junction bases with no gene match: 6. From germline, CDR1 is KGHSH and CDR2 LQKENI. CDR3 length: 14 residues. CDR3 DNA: TGTGCCAGCTCTCTGACAGCGGGAGGGGAGACCCAGTACTTC. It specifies CASSLTAGGETQYF.

DNA of the CDR3: TGTGCCAGCAGCACTCGACAGGGTCGAACCGGGGAGCTGTTTTTT. Amino acid sequence: CASSTRQGRTGELFF. This chain uses TRBV7-2 with TRBJ2-2, with 7 bases that match TRBD1. The CDR3 runs to 15 residues. V shed 5 bases and J 5 bases; nucleotides not matched to a gene: 8. Germline V gene lookup returns CDR1 SGHTA and CDR2 FQGNSA.

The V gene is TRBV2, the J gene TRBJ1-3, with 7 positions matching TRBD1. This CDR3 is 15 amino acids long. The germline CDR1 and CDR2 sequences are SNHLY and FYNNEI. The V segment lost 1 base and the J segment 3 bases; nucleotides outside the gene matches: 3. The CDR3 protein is CASSEGQGGGNTIYF. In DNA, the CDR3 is TGTGCCAGCAGTGAAGGACAGGGTGGTGGAAACACCATATATTTT.

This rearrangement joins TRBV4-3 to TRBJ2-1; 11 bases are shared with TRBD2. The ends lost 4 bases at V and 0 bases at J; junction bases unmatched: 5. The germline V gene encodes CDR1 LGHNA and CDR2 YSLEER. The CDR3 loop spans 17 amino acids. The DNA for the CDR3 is TGCGCCAGCAGCCTCCGACTAGCGGGGAGCTCCTACAATGAGCAGTTCTTC. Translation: CASSLRLAGSSYNEQFF.

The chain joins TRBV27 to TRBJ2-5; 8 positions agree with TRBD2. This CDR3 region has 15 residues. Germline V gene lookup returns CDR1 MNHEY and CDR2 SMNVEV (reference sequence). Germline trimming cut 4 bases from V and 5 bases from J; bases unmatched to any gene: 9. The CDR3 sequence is CASSSRGALRETQYF. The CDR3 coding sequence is TGTGCCAGCAGTTCGCGGGGGGCCCTCCGGGAGACCCAGTACTTC.

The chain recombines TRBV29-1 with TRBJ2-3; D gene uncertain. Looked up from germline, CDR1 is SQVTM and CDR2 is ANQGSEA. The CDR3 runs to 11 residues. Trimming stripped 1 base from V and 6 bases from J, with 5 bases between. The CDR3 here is CSVEGADTQYF. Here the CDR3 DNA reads TGCAGCGTTGAAGGCGCGGATACGCAGTATTTT.

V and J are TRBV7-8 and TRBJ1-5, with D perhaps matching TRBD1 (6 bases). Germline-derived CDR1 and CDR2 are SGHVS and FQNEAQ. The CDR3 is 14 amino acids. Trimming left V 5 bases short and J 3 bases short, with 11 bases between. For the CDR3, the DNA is TGTGCCAGCAGCGTCCAGGGGACCAATCAGCCCCAGCATTTT. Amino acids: CASSVQGTNQPQHF.

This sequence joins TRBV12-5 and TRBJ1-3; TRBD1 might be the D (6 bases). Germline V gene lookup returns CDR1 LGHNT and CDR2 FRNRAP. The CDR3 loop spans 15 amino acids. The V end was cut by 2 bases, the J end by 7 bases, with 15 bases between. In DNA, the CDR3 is TGTGCTAGTGGTTTGACCCACAGGGCCCAGAACACCATATATTTT. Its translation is CASGLTHRAQNTIYF.

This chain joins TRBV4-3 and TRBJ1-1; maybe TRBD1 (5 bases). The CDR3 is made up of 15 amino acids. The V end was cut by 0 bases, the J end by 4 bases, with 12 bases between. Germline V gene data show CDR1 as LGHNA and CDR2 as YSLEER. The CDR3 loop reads CASSQDNGGVTEAFF. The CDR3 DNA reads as TGCGCCAGCAGCCAAGACAACGGGGGTGTCACTGAAGCTTTCTTT.

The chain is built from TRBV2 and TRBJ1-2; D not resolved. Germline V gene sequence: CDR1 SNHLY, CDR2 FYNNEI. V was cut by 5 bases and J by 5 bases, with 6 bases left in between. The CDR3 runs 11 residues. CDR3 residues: CASSLLYGYTF. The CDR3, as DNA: TGTGCCAGCAGTCTACTGTATGGCTACACCTTC.

The CDR3 coding sequence is TGTGCCAGCAGCTCACAGGGTAACTATCAGCCCCAGCATTTT. It translates to CASSSQGNYQPQHF. The V call is TRBV7-8, the J call TRBJ1-5, with D possibly matching TRBD1 (6 bases). The V gene's germline CDR1 is SGHVS and CDR2 FQNEAQ. The V end lost 4 bases, the J end lost 5 bases, and 12 bases lay between the germline ends. CDR3 size: 14 residues.

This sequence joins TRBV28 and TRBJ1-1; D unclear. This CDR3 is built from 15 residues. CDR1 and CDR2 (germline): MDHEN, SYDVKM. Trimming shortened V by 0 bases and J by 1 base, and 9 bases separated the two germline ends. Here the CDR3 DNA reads TGTGCCAGCAGTTTATGGGAGTCTACGAACACTGAAGCTTTCTTT. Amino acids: CASSLWESTNTEAFF.

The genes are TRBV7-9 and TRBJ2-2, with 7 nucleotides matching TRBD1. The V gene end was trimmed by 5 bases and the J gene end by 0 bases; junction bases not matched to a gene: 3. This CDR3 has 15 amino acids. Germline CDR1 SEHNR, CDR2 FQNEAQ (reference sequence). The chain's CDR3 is CASSLDRANTGELFF. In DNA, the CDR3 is TGTGCCAGCAGCCTCGACAGGGCGAACACCGGGGAGCTGTTTTTT.

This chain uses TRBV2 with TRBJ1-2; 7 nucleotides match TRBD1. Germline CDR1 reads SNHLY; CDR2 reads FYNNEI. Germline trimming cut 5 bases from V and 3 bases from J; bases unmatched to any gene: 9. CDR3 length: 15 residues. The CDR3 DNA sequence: TGTGCCAGCAGTTCTCTTGGACAGGCACACTATGGCTACACCTTC. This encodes CASSSLGQAHYGYTF.

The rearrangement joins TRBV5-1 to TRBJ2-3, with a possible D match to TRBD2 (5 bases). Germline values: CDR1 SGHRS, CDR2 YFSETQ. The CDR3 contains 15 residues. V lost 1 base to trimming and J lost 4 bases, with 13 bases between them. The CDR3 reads CASSLYGEVADTQYF. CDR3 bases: TGCGCCAGCAGCTTGTACGGGGAAGTCGCAGATACGCAGTATTTT.

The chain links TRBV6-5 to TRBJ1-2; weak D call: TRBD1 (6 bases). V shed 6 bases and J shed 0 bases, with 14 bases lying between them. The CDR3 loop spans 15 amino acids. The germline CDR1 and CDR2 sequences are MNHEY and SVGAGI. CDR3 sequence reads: CASSRTAGTNYGYTF. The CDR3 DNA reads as TGTGCCAGCAGCCGGACAGCAGGGACTAACTATGGCTACACCTTC.

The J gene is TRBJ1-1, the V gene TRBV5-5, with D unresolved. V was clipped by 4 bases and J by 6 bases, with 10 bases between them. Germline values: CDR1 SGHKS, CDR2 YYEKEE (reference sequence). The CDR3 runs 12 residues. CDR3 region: CASSLVSPEAFF. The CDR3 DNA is TGTGCCAGCAGCCTAGTCAGCCCTGAAGCTTTCTTT.

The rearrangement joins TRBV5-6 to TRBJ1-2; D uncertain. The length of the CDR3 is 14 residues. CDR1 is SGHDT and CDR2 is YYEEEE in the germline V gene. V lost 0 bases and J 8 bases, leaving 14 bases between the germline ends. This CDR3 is CASSLDYASEGYTF. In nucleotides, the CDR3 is TGTGCCAGCAGCTTGGACTACGCCTCGGAGGGCTACACCTTC.

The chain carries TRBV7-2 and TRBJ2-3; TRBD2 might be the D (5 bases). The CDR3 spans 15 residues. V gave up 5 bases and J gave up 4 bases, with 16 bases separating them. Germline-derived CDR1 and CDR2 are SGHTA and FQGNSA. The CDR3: CASSPSPSLADTQYF. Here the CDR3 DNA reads TGTGCCAGCAGCCCTAGTCCTAGCCTCGCAGATACGCAGTATTTT.